Below, 5 T cell receptor beta chains from the same sample are listed, as sequenced in a study of radiotherapy plus CTLA-4 blockade in lung cancer. Profiled with immunoSEQ multiplex PCR; TCRdb holds only in-frame clones, not every one. The repertoire includes about 98,000 clones, more than 75% of them detected once, and roughly 3.5% sits in the top ten. Sequencing was performed on peripheral blood, taken from a patient treated with radiotherapy plus ipilimumab. All receptors come from a human donor with non-small cell lung cancer who had a partial response to radiotherapy plus ipilimumab.

This chain uses TRBV5-1 with TRBJ2-1; D is possibly TRBD1 (6 bases). In germline, CDR1 is SGHRS, CDR2 YFSETQ. This CDR3 spans 15 amino acids. The V end lost 3 bases, the J end lost 1 base, and 11 bases lay between the germline ends. The CDR3 sequence is CASSYQQGSYNEQFF. For the CDR3, the DNA is TGCGCCAGCAGCTACCAACAGGGTTCCTACAATGAGCAGTTCTTC.

The chain combines TRBV14 with TRBJ1-1; 9 bases line up with TRBD1. J was trimmed by 1 base and V by 4 bases; bases with no gene match: 10. This CDR3 comprises 17 residues. In germline, CDR1 is SGHDN, CDR2 FVKESK. CDR3 coding DNA: TGTGCCAGCAGCCCCCCGGGACAGGGATTTAGGAACACTGAAGCTTTCTTT. As protein: CASSPPGQGFRNTEAFF.

CDR3 nucleotide sequence: TGTGCCAGCAGCTTAACCAGCGGGGGGCCGAACACCGGGGAGCTGTTTTTT. This sequence encodes CASSLTSGGPNTGELFF. The genes are TRBV7-3 and TRBJ2-2; TRBD2 matches at 9 bases. V gave up 0 bases and J gave up 0 bases; unmatched junction bases: 2. CDR1 is SGHTA and CDR2 is FQGTGA in the germline V gene. The CDR3 length is 17 residues.

V gene TRBV27 combines with J gene TRBJ2-5, with D possibly TRBD2 on 6 matching bases. Germline lookup yields CDR1 MNHEY and CDR2 SMNVEV (reference sequence). The CDR3 spans 14 residues. Trimming cost V 6 bases and J 5 bases, with 16 bases left between them. The CDR3 reads CASRASGSAETQYF. The CDR3 bases are TGTGCCAGCAGGGCAAGCGGGTCAGCGGAGACCCAGTACTTC.

This chain joins TRBV5-1 and TRBJ1-2; 11 nucleotides align to TRBD1. CDR3 length equals 17 residues. Germline CDR1 is SGHRS and CDR2 is YFSETQ. J was trimmed by 2 bases and V by 1 base; bases with no gene match: 7. The DNA of the CDR3 is TGCGCCAGCAGCTTGCCCACGGGACAGGGGGTGAACTATGGCTACACCTTC. It specifies CASSLPTGQGVNYGYTF.